Each of the 18 T cell receptor beta chains below was sequenced from the same sample in a study of T cells in women clearing cervical HPV infection. The method was immunoSEQ multiplex PCR; TCRdb's version includes in-frame clones alone and lacks a portion of them. This repertoire comprises approximately 35,000 clones; its ten largest clones make up 7.5% to 10%. Sequencing was performed on blood buffy coat. All receptors derive from a woman aged 18 to 75 with a cervical HPV16 infection that either progressed to CIN3+ or cleared (not recorded which).

CDR3 sequence: CASSLAVTGGHDEQYF. The DNA read from the CDR3 is TGTGCCAGCAGTTTAGCGGTGACAGGGGGCCACGACGAG. V usage is TRBV12-3 or TRBV12-4 and J usage is TRBJ2-7; TRBD1 matches 10 bases. The CDR3 extends 3 residues past the end of the read, so its final part is completed from the germline J gene. V was pared by 0 bases and J by 5 bases, with 7 bases of the junction left unmatched. This CDR3 region has 16 residues.

As regards this clone: The read ends 3 residues before the CDR3 terminus; that terminus is restored from the germline J gene. The chain employs TRBV2 and TRBJ2-3, with 10 bases fitting TRBD2. V lost 4 bases, J lost 4 bases, and 11 bases stayed unmatched. The CDR3 covers 17 residues. Germline CDR1 and CDR2: SNHLY and FYNNEI. CDR3 in amino acids: CASSGRGRAGGADTQYF. The part of the CDR3 DNA that was read is TGTGCCAGCAGTGGTCGAGGGCGAGCGGGGGGGGCAGATACG. The complete variable domain, with remaining parts taken from reference TRBV2 and TRBJ2-3, reads EPEVTQTPSHQVTQMGQEVILRCVPISNHLYFYWYRQILGQKVEFLVSFYNNEISEKSEIFDDQFSVERPDGSNFTLKIRSTKLEDSAMYFCASSGRGRAGGADTQYFGPGTRLTVL.

On this clone: The read stops 3 residues short of the end of the CDR3; the missing end is completed from the germline J gene. The V and J genes are TRBV2 and TRBJ1-2; D is undetermined. This CDR3 spans 13 amino acids. The germline V gene has CDR1 SNHLY and CDR2 FYNNEI. Incomplete CDR3 DNA: TGTGCCAGCAGCGGACTCCACACAGATACC. This gives the protein CASSGLHTDT. The CDR3 in its entirety is CASSGLHTDTYTF.

Comment on this clone: The observed sequence ends 3 residues before the CDR3 terminus, with the missing tail filled in from the germline J gene. V and J are TRBV27 and TRBJ2-2; D perhaps matches TRBD2 (5 bases). The length of the CDR3 is 15 residues. Germline V gene data show CDR1 as MNHEY and CDR2 as SMNVEV (reference sequence). Trimming stripped 5 bases from V and 1 base from J, with 11 bases between. The CDR3 sequence: CASSITGENTGELFF. Partial CDR3 DNA: TGTGCCAGCAGTATTACCGGGGAGAACACCGGGGAG.

Regarding this clone: The read ends 3 residues before the CDR3 terminus; that terminus is restored from the germline J gene. The V gene is TRBV19, the J gene TRBJ2-1; 8 bases match TRBD2. Germline loops: CDR1 LNHDA, CDR2 SQIVND (reference sequence). The CDR3 contains 12 residues. V dropped 10 bases and J dropped 7; count of bases not matched to a gene: 6. The CDR3 loop is CATQPGGNEQFF. CDR3 DNA, as far as it was read: TGTGCCACCCAGCCGGGGGGGAATGAG.

On this clone: The CDR3 goes on 3 residues after the read ends, and that part is filled in from the germline J gene. V is TRBV20-1 and J is TRBJ2-5, with 7 bases matching TRBD1. Germline trimming cut 6 bases from V and 6 bases from J; bases unmatched to any gene: 4. CDR3 size: 11 residues. Germline CDR1 reads DFQATT; CDR2 reads SNEGSKA (reference sequence). Partial CDR3 DNA: TGCAGTGCGAGGGACAGTAAGACC. Protein sequence: CSARDSKT. The complete CDR3 sequence is CSARDSKTQYF.

Regarding this clone: The read falls 3 residues short of the CDR3 end, and the missing part is taken from the germline J gene. The V and J genes are TRBV7-8 and TRBJ1-4; 7 bases map to TRBD1. V was clipped by 6 bases and J by 4 bases; unmatched bases: 5. The CDR3 sequence is 14 residues long. The germline V gene encodes CDR1 SGHVS and CDR2 FQNEAQ. CDR3 sequence: CASRPDRNNEKLFF. The part of the CDR3 DNA that was read is TGTGCCAGCAGACCGGACAGGAATAATGAAAAA. Full variable domain (missing parts from reference TRBV7-8 and TRBJ1-4): GAGVSQSPRYKVAKRGQDVALRCDPISGHVSLFWYQQALGQGPEFLTYFQNEAQLDKSGLPSDRFFAERPEGSVSTLKIQRTQQEDSAVYLCASRPDRNNEKLFFGSGTQLSVL.

Worth noting for this clone: The read gets to within 3 residues of the CDR3 end, and the germline J gene fills in the rest. This chain uses TRBV13 with TRBJ2-3; 9 bases match TRBD1. The CDR3 is made up of 15 amino acids. Germline lookup yields CDR1 PRHDT and CDR2 FYEKMQ (reference sequence). Trimming removed 1 base from V and 2 bases from J; junction bases left unmatched: 1. CDR3 amino acids: CASSLDRGPTDTQYF. Incomplete CDR3 DNA: TGTGCCAGCAGCTTAGACAGGGGGCCCACAGATACG. Combining the CDR3 with reference TRBV13 and TRBJ2-3 gives the whole variable domain AAGVIQSPRHLIKEKRETATLKCYPIPRHDTVYWYQQGPGQDPQFLISFYEKMQSDKGSIPDRFSAQQFSDYHSELNMSSLELGDSALYFCASSLDRGPTDTQYFGPGTRLTVL.

To note about this clone: The read terminates 3 residues before the CDR3 end, so the remaining end is supplied by the germline J gene. The J gene is TRBJ2-1, the V gene TRBV27; 8 bases agree with TRBD2. The germline gives CDR1 MNHEY, CDR2 SMNVEV (reference sequence). The CDR3 runs to 15 residues. V lost 3 bases, J lost 6 bases, and 7 bases stayed unmatched. CDR3 bases read: TGTGCCAGCAGTTTTATAGTAGCGGGACTCAATGAG. Translating gives CASSFIVAGLNE. From start to end, the CDR3 is CASSFIVAGLNEQFF.

On this clone: Coverage ceases 3 residues before the CDR3 finishes, and the germline J gene fills in the end. This rearrangement joins TRBV2 to TRBJ2-3; unclear D gene. Looked up from germline, CDR1 is SNHLY and CDR2 is FYNNEI. With 6 bases removed from V and 0 bases from J, the gap between germline ends came to 7 bases. This CDR3 comprises 13 residues. The covered CDR3 bases are TGTGCCAGCAGCGACTTTAGCACAGATACG. This codes for CASSDFSTDT. The entire CDR3 reads CASSDFSTDTQYF.

About this clone: Coverage ceases 3 residues before the CDR3 finishes, and the germline J gene fills in the end. This chain connects TRBV7-2 to TRBJ2-7; the match to TRBD2 covers 8 bases. CDR1 is SGHTA, CDR2 FQGNSA, per germline. The CDR3 is made up of 15 amino acids. V gave up 1 base and J gave up 3 bases; unmatched junction bases: 5. CDR3 loop: CASSLGTSTNYEQYF. The CDR3 DNA, read in part, is TGTGCCAGCAGCTTAGGGACTAGCACAAACTACGAG. Complete variable domain (other parts from reference TRBV7-2 and TRBJ2-7): GAGVSQSPSNKVTEKGKDVELRCDPISGHTALYWYRQSLGQGLEFLIYFQGNSAPDKSGLPSDRFSAERTGGSVSTLTIQRTQQEDSAVYLCASSLGTSTNYEQYFGPGTRLTVT.

Note on this clone: With the read ending 3 residues before the CDR3 end, the germline J gene is used to fill in that end. This chain links TRBV20-1 with TRBJ2-7, with 10 bases that match TRBD2. Per germline, CDR1 DFQATT and CDR2 SNEGSKA (reference sequence). This CDR3 contains 15 residues. V shed 4 bases and J 6 bases; nucleotides not matched to a gene: 12. The DNA read from the CDR3 is TGCAGTGCTAAAGGGGCTAGCGGGAGACAAGGCGAG. Protein: CSAKGASGRQGE. Given in full, the CDR3 is CSAKGASGRQGEQYF.

In the case of this clone: The read stops 3 residues short of the end of the CDR3; the missing end is completed from the germline J gene. The chain recombines TRBV30 with TRBJ2-7; 8 nucleotides match TRBD1. CDR1 is GTSNPN, CDR2 SVGIG, per germline (reference sequence). The CDR3 is 14 amino acids. J was trimmed by 1 base and V by 3 bases; bases with no gene match: 5. The CDR3 sequence: CAWRDTGGSYEQYF. The DNA read from the CDR3 is TGTGCCTGGAGGGATACAGGGGGATCCTACGAG. Full variable domain (outside the CDR3, taken from reference TRBV30 and TRBJ2-7): SQTIHQWPATLVQPVGSPLSLECTVEGTSNPNLYWYRQAAGRGLQLLFYSVGIGQISSEVPQNLSASRPQDRQFILSSKKLLLSDSGFYLCAWRDTGGSYEQYFGPGTRLTVT.

Notes on this clone: Coverage ceases 3 residues before the CDR3 finishes, and the germline J gene fills in the end. The V and J genes are TRBV5-1 and TRBJ2-3, with D tentatively TRBD1 (6 bases). Trimming removed 0 bases at V and 4 bases at J, with 9 bases between. Germline V lookup: CDR1 SGHRS, CDR2 YFSETQ. The CDR3 loop spans 14 amino acids. Incomplete CDR3 DNA: TGCGCCAGCAGCTTGGTCCAGGGGTCAGATACG. Protein product: CASSLVQGSDT. The full CDR3 is CASSLVQGSDTQYF.

Details on this clone: The read is 3 residues too short to cover the CDR3 end, so that end is filled in from the germline J gene. V gene TRBV15 combines with J gene TRBJ2-3; D is uncertain. V lost 1 base to trimming and J lost 5 bases, with 7 bases between them. CDR3 size: 13 residues. Per germline, CDR1 LNHNV and CDR2 YYDKDF (reference sequence). The CDR3: CATSRGAGDTQYF. CDR3 DNA, as far as it was read: TGTGCCACCAGCAGAGGTGCAGGAGATACG.

Remarks on this clone: The CDR3 end is not reached by the read, which stops 3 residues before it; the germline J gene fills it in. The chain carries TRBV29-1 and TRBJ1-4, with D tentatively TRBD1 (5 bases). CDR3 length: 13 amino acids. Germline CDR1 SQVTM, CDR2 ANQGSEA. With 4 bases removed from V and 5 bases from J, the gap between germline ends came to 11 bases. CDR3 DNA, as far as it was read: TGCAGCGTTGCTGGGGCAGTAAATGAAAAA. The encoded protein is CSVAGAVNEK. In full, the CDR3 reads CSVAGAVNEKLFF. The variable domain in full, with the rest retrieved from reference TRBV29-1 and TRBJ1-4, is SAVISQKPSRDICQRGTSLTIQCQVDSQVTMMFWYRQQPGQSLTLIATANQGSEATYESGFVIDKFPISRPNLTFSTLTVSNMSPEDSSIYLCSVAGAVNEKLFFGSGTQLSVL.

A word on this clone: The read gets to within 3 residues of the CDR3 end, and the germline J gene fills in the rest. J is TRBJ2-3 and V is TRBV5-1, with D possibly matching TRBD1 (7 bases). The CDR3 has 16 residues. The germline V gene encodes CDR1 SGHRS and CDR2 YFSETQ. CDR3 loop: CASSLMGQGGQETQYF. CDR3 DNA (partial): TGCGCCAGCAGCTTGATGGGGCAGGGGGGCCAAGAGACG.

A note on this clone: Read sequence stops 3 residues before the CDR3 end, and the germline J gene provides the missing end. Additional DNA sequences in this sample encode the identical CDR3. The chain couples TRBV2 to TRBJ1-1; possibly TRBD1 for D (5 bases). Germline V gives CDR1 SNHLY, CDR2 FYNNEI. Trimming took 3 bases from V and 3 from J, leaving 17 bases between them. The CDR3 runs to 16 residues. The sequenced CDR3 bases are TGTGCCAGCAGTGAGGTGGGGGGGTCCGGGGACACTGAA. Protein sequence: CASSEVGGSGDTE. The entire CDR3 protein is CASSEVGGSGDTEAFF. The whole variable domain, filled in from reference TRBV2 and TRBJ1-1, reads EPEVTQTPSHQVTQMGQEVILRCVPISNHLYFYWYRQILGQKVEFLVSFYNNEISEKSEIFDDQFSVERPDGSNFTLKIRSTKLEDSAMYFCASSEVGGSGDTEAFFGQGTRLTVV.